Listed here is a single T cell receptor beta chain. Original processing notes: Reference gene primer amplification yielded estimated nucleated cell counts. Profiling relied on immunoSEQ multiplex PCR, and the TCRdb table lists in-frame clones only, not all of them. The DNA was the basis for D and trimming; V, J and clone size are from that table. The sample holds about 200,000 clones, more than 70% seen once. The data belong to a study of blood T cell repertoires in COVID-19. Turning to the study itself: Samples of COVID-19 (acute and convalescent) were obtained from the United States, Italy and Spain.

Seattle patients were enrolled while actively infected and followed longitudinally. Trimming at V came to 6 bases and at J to 5 bases, leaving 9 bases not matched to a gene. The V gene's germline CDR1 is LGHDT and CDR2 YNNKEL (reference sequence). This CDR3 has 15 residues. Sequenced material: peripheral blood. The sequence was collected from a man between 50 and 59 years old with COVID-19, enrolled during active disease. The chain is built from TRBV3-1 (or the pseudogene TRBV3-2) and TRBJ2-4, with 8 positions matching TRBD1. CDR3 in amino acids: CASRARQGRENIQYF. CDR3 bases: TGTGCCAGCAGGGCAAGACAGGGGCGGGAAAACATTCAGTACTTC.